The T cell receptor (beta chain) described here comes from a study of CD4 T cells in relation to SARS-CoV-2 and coronaviruses. The overall study: After nine to eleven days of antigen culture, PBMC TCR beta CDR3s were sequenced.

The unexposed donors gave CD4+ T cells in about 2010-2019, prior to COVID-19. After ten to eleven days of culture, CD4+ T cells were isolated. Clones were sequenced by immunoSEQ multiplex PCR, and TCRdb holds only the in-frame ones, with some missing. The sample consists of 23,000 or so clones, approximately 80% of them appearing once. There are a few counts of this clone. The antigen is unknown. Germline V gene sequence: CDR1 KGHSH, CDR2 LQKENI. The CDR3 is 12 residues long. Trimming shortened V by 3 bases and J by 7 bases, and 9 bases separated the two germline ends. The clonotype comes from a human donor in good health. This chain uses TRBV18 with TRBJ1-2, with unresolved D. The sequenced sample was CD4+ T cells from PBMCs, cultured in vitro. The CDR3 protein is CASSPGQPGYTF. The CDR3 DNA follows: TGTGCCAGCTCACCCGGGCAGCCTGGCTACACCTTC.